A selection of T cell receptor beta chains follows, all from one sample in a study of blood T cell repertoires in COVID-19. TCRdb's table, derived via immunoSEQ multiplex PCR, lists solely in-frame clones and lacks some. The sample has approximately 44,000 clones, about 90% seen once. The sample taken for sequencing was peripheral blood. These receptors originate from a human donor in a cohort sampled during active COVID-19. Each CDR3 is given with its conserved first and last residue. A D gene is named only where the DNA matches it firmly.

j_call v_call d_call cdr3_aa cdr3_nt
TRBJ1-3 TRBV27 - CASSPLLPGVSGNTIYF TGTGCCAGCAGTCCCCTTTTACCAGGGGTTTCTGGAAACACCATATATTTT
TRBJ1-2 TRBV6-5 - CASSYSRVDGYTF TGTGCCAGCAGTTACAGCAGGGTGGATGGCTACACCTTC
TRBJ2-2 TRBV28 TRBD2 CASRGGKPTGELFF TGTGCCAGCAGGGGAGGGAAGCCGACCGGGGAGCTGTTTTTT
TRBJ1-2 TRBV19 TRBD1 CASSPGQGYGYTF TGTGCCAGTAGCCCGGGACAGGGCTATGGCTACACCTTC
TRBJ2-3 TRBV5-1 TRBD1 CASSSTGGDTQYF TGCGCCAGCAGCTCTACAGGGGGAGATACGCAGTATTTT
TRBJ2-3 TRBV9 - CASSSLLTDTQYF TGTGCCAGCAGCTCCCTCCTCACAGATACGCAGTATTTT
TRBJ2-3 TRBV18 TRBD2 CASSPNPLAGVSTDTQYF TGTGCCAGCTCACCCAACCCTCTAGCGGGAGTCAGCACAGATACGCAGTATTTT
TRBJ1-5 TRBV9 - CASSHTGRRDQPQHF TGTGCCAGCAGCCACACAGGGAGAAGGGATCAGCCCCAGCATTTT
TRBJ2-2 TRBV4-3 TRBD2 CASSPGNSGRTGELFF TGCGCCAGCAGCCCGGGAAATAGCGGGAGGACCGGGGAGCTGTTTTTT
TRBJ2-5 TRBV5-4 - CASSLSTETQYF TGTGCCAGCAGCTTGTCTACGGAGACCCAGTACTTC
TRBJ2-5 TRBV7-9 - CASSLVAYPGETQYF TGTGCCAGCAGCTTAGTTGCCTACCCCGGAGAGACCCAGTACTTC
TRBJ2-5 TRBV9 TRBD2 CASSVKRGEGLGETQYF TGTGCCAGCAGCGTTAAGCGGGGGGAAGGATTGGGCGAGACCCAGTACTTC
TRBJ1-3 TRBV5-1 TRBD1 CASSLDHRGGNTIYF TGCGCCAGCAGCTTGGATCACAGGGGAGGAAACACCATATATTTT
TRBJ1-1 TRBV11-2 - CASSLPSGVRAEAFF TGTGCCAGCAGCCTACCTTCAGGGGTGCGAGCTGAAGCTTTCTTT
TRBJ2-1 TRBV6-6 TRBD1 CASSSGQALNYNEQFF TGTGCCAGCAGTTCAGGACAGGCCCTTAACTACAATGAGCAGTTCTTC